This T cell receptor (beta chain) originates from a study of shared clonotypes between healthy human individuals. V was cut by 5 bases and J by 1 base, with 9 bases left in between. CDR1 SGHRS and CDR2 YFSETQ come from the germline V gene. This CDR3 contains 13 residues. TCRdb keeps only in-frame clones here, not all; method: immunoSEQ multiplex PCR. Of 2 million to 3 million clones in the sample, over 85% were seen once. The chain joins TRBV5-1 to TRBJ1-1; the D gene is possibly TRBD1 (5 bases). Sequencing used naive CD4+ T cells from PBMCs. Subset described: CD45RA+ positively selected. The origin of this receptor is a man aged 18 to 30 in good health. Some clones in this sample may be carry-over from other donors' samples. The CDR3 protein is CASRTGGNTEAFF. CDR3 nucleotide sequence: TGCGCCAGCAGAACTGGGGGGAACACTGAAGCTTTCTTT.